One and the same sample provided the 27 T cell receptor beta chains below, sequenced in a study of CD8+ T cells in alopecia areata. Investigators isolated RNA and reverse transcribed it into cDNA to act as the sequencing template. Data came from immunoSEQ multiplex PCR; TCRdb stores just in-frame clones and leaves some out. The sample yields roughly 180,000 clones, approximately 56% seen once. Treatment denoted: oral pan-JAK inhibitor, 5-10 mg twice daily. Source: CD4+ T cells sorted from blood, taken at week 4, from a patient treated with tofacitinib. The receptors were gathered from a human donor with alopecia areata.

The chain recombines TRBV6-5 with TRBJ2-1, with TRBD1 matching 8 bases. This CDR3 is built from 15 residues. Looked up from germline, CDR1 is MNHEY and CDR2 is SVGAGI. V trimming: 6 bases; J trimming: 4 bases; junction bases outside the gene matches: 8. CDR3 loop: CASSLDRGPYNEQFF. In DNA, the CDR3 is TGTGCCAGCAGCCTCGACAGGGGCCCTTACAATGAGCAGTTCTTC.

The rearrangement uses TRBV5-6 and TRBJ1-2, with no clear D. The CDR3 consists of 13 residues. Germline CDR1 SGHDT, CDR2 YYEEEE. Trimming stripped 0 bases from V and 5 bases from J, with 8 bases between. The CDR3 here is CASSLGSGYGYTF. The CDR3 nucleotides are TGTGCCAGCAGCTTGGGATCCGGATATGGCTACACCTTC.

J is TRBJ1-5 and V is TRBV27; the D is unclear. CDR3 length: 13 amino acids. The V end was cut by 4 bases, the J end by 0 bases, with 4 bases between. Germline CDR1 MNHEY, CDR2 SMNVEV (reference sequence). Here the CDR3 DNA reads TGTGCCAGCAGTTACGATAGCAATCAGCCCCAGCATTTT. Translated: CASSYDSNQPQHF.

The gene calls are TRBV7-2 and TRBJ2-1, with D perhaps TRBD1 (6 bases). This CDR3 has 12 residues. The ends were cut back, 5 bases at V and 10 bases at J, with 12 bases in the middle. Germline CDR1 is SGHTA and CDR2 is FQGNSA. The CDR3 DNA reads TGTGCCAGCAGCCCAGGTGGGGGCGAGCAGTTCTTC. Protein product: CASSPGGGEQFF.

This rearrangement joins TRBV20-1 to TRBJ1-2; 7 positions match TRBD1. Germline lookup yields CDR1 DFQATT and CDR2 SNEGSKA (reference sequence). CDR3 length: 11 residues. V lost 5 bases to trimming and J lost 3 bases; unmatched junction nucleotides: 0. The CDR3 DNA sequence: TGCAGTGCTGGACAGGACTATGGCTACACCTTC. This codes for CSAGQDYGYTF.

This clone has only a few counts. The V and J genes are TRBV29-1 and TRBJ2-7, with D hard to call. Germline CDR1 SQVTM, CDR2 ANQGSEA. This CDR3 has 15 residues. The V end was cut by 3 bases, the J end by 4 bases, with 19 bases between. The CDR3 sequence is CSVEDRTSNSYEQYF. The CDR3 nucleotides are TGCAGCGTTGAGGATCGGACGAGCAATTCGTACGAGCAGTACTTC.

The rearrangement joins TRBV2 to TRBJ1-2; possible D gene TRBD1, 5 bases. Germline loops: CDR1 SNHLY, CDR2 FYNNEI. V was shortened by 3 bases and J by 8 bases, with 10 bases between the two germline ends. CDR3 length: 12 residues. This chain's CDR3 is CASSERGRGYTF. For the CDR3, the DNA is TGTGCCAGCAGTGAGAGGGGTCGCGGCTACACCTTC.

This clone appeared a few times. V is TRBV19 and J is TRBJ2-1, with D possibly TRBD2 on 5 matching bases. CDR1 is LNHDA, CDR2 SQIVND, per germline (reference sequence). V was clipped by 6 bases and J by 9 bases, with 15 bases between them. This CDR3 comprises 13 residues. The CDR3 DNA sequence: TGTGCCAGTAGGGGTCAACTTGGGAGTGAGCAGTTCTTC. Translating gives CASRGQLGSEQFF.

This clone was seen only a few times. The V and J genes are TRBV7-2 and TRBJ2-3; 8 nucleotides line up with TRBD2. This CDR3 has 14 amino acids. With V trimmed by 3 bases and J by 6 bases, 5 bases remained unmatched. Germline V gene sequence: CDR1 SGHTA, CDR2 FQGNSA. The CDR3 sequence is CASSFGRGADTQYF. The CDR3 DNA is TGTGCCAGCAGCTTTGGGCGGGGGGCCGATACGCAGTATTTT.

This chain joins TRBV29-1 and TRBJ1-2; possibly TRBD1 for D (6 bases). Trimming shortened V by 6 bases and J by 8 bases, and 22 bases separated the two germline ends. Germline values: CDR1 SQVTM, CDR2 ANQGSEA. The CDR3 runs 14 residues. CDR3 in amino acids: CSVQVGRDIGGYTF. In nucleotides, the CDR3 is TGCAGCGTCCAAGTCGGCAGGGACATAGGAGGCTACACCTTC.

The rearrangement joins TRBV30 to TRBJ1-1; no clear D gene. Trimming removed 0 bases from V and 3 bases from J, with 11 bases in between. The CDR3 extends over 14 amino acids. Per germline, CDR1 GTSNPN and CDR2 SVGIG (reference sequence). CDR3: CAWSVYIKDTEAFF. CDR3 coding DNA: TGTGCCTGGAGTGTCTACATAAAGGACACTGAAGCTTTCTTT.

The chain joins TRBV30 to TRBJ2-1; maybe TRBD2 (6 bases). Germline-derived CDR1 and CDR2 are GTSNPN and SVGIG (reference sequence). The V gene lost 3 bases and the J gene lost 7 bases, with 10 bases spanning the gap. The CDR3 length is 12 residues. DNA of the CDR3: TGTGCCTGGAGAGCTGGGAGGAATGAGCAGTTCTTC. Protein sequence: CAWRAGRNEQFF.

The V gene is TRBV9, the J gene TRBJ2-7; D might be TRBD2 (6 bases). Trimming cost V 5 bases and J 3 bases, with 18 bases left between them. CDR3 length equals 15 residues. Looked up from germline, CDR1 is SGDLS and CDR2 is YYNGEE. CDR3 sequence (DNA): TGTGCCAGCAGTGCCATGGCGGGGTATGGCTACGAGCAGTACTTC. Its protein product is CASSAMAGYGYEQYF.

This chain joins TRBV14 and TRBJ1-2; 10 positions match TRBD1. The germline V gene encodes CDR1 SGHDN and CDR2 FVKESK. The V gene end was trimmed by 6 bases and the J gene end by 6 bases; junction bases not matched to a gene: 4. The CDR3 sequence is 13 residues long. The CDR3 protein is CASRGQGINGYTF. DNA of the CDR3: TGTGCCAGCAGGGGACAGGGGATTAATGGCTACACCTTC.

The rearrangement joins TRBV29-1 to TRBJ2-1; D not resolved. Trimming shortened V by 5 bases and J by 7 bases, and 12 bases separated the two germline ends. The CDR3 extends over 12 amino acids. Germline assignment: CDR1 SQVTM and CDR2 ANQGSEA. The CDR3 is CSVRAERNEQFF. The CDR3, as DNA: TGCAGCGTTCGTGCGGAGAGGAATGAGCAGTTCTTC.

This clone was observed a handful of times. V gene TRBV25-1 combines with J gene TRBJ2-5; 8 bases agree with TRBD2. With V trimmed by 3 bases and J by 5 bases, 11 bases remained unmatched. The CDR3 runs to 16 residues. Germline loops: CDR1 MGHDK, CDR2 SYGVNS. CDR3 residues: CASSDPPGRGWETQYF. The DNA of the CDR3 is TGTGCCAGCAGTGATCCGCCCGGGAGGGGCTGGGAGACCCAGTACTTC.

The chain employs TRBV27 and TRBJ2-6; D tentatively reads TRBD1 or TRBD2 (6 bases each). Germline-derived CDR1 and CDR2 are MNHEY and SMNVEV (reference sequence). Trimming pared 5 bases from V and 2 bases from J, leaving 19 bases between. The CDR3 has 18 residues. The chain's CDR3 is CASSPNTGTLAGANVLTF. The CDR3 DNA reads as TGTGCCAGCAGTCCCAACACAGGGACTCTAGCTGGGGCCAACGTCCTGACTTTC.

As concerns this clone: This CDR3 is also generated by other DNA sequences in the sample. The rearrangement links TRBV6-5 to TRBJ2-2, with TRBD2 as a possible D gene (6 bases). The germline V and J ends were trimmed by 6 bases and 1 base, with 9 bases remaining between them. The length of the CDR3 is 14 residues. Germline assignment: CDR1 MNHEY and CDR2 SVGAGI. CDR3: CASRRDLNTGELFF. The DNA for the CDR3 is TGTGCCAGCAGACGGGACTTGAACACCGGGGAGCTGTTTTTT.

The V gene is TRBV30, the J gene TRBJ1-4; 12 nucleotides line up with TRBD1. With 8 bases clipped from V and 8 bases from J, the junction kept 3 bases outside the gene matches. The CDR3 contains 12 residues. Per the germline V gene, CDR1 is GTSNPN and CDR2 is SVGIG (reference sequence). CDR3 protein: CARGTGGEKLFF. The CDR3 nucleotides are TGTGCCCGCGGGACAGGGGGCGAAAAACTGTTTTTT.

V gene TRBV30 combines with J gene TRBJ1-2, with D possibly TRBD1 on 5 matching bases. CDR3 length: 13 amino acids. Germline CDR1 is GTSNPN and CDR2 is SVGIG (reference sequence). V lost 4 bases and J 8 bases, leaving 17 bases between the germline ends. The CDR3 DNA sequence: TGTGCCTGGATGGGCAGGGAAAAGGGAGGCTACACCTTC. Its translation: CAWMGREKGGYTF.

The table lists this clone with a few counts. The same CDR3 is also encoded by other DNA sequences in this sample. This chain uses TRBV20-1 with TRBJ2-1; D is uncertain. The CDR3 covers 11 residues. V gave up 1 base and J gave up 4 bases, with 2 bases separating them. The germline V gene encodes CDR1 DFQATT and CDR2 SNEGSKA (reference sequence). The CDR3 DNA follows: TGCAGTGCTAGAGGGTACAATGAGCAGTTCTTC. It specifies CSARGYNEQFF.

This clone was observed once. The chain employs TRBV9 and TRBJ2-1; D is uncertain. This CDR3 comprises 15 residues. The germline V gene encodes CDR1 SGDLS and CDR2 YYNGEE. The germline V and J ends were trimmed by 0 bases and 5 bases, with 12 bases remaining between them. This CDR3 is CASSVAPGTNNEQFF. As DNA, the CDR3 is TGTGCCAGCAGCGTAGCGCCGGGTACTAACAATGAGCAGTTCTTC.

This clone was detected only a few times. This sequence joins TRBV4-1 and TRBJ2-1; possibly TRBD1 for D (6 bases). V was cut by 3 bases and J by 1 base, with 13 bases left in between. The CDR3 extends over 16 amino acids. The V gene's germline CDR1 is MGHRA and CDR2 YSYEKL. The CDR3 DNA reads TGCGCCAGCAGCCAGAGGACAAGGGGGTCCTACAATGAGCAGTTCTTC. Its translation is CASSQRTRGSYNEQFF.

This clone has a handful of counts. The V call is TRBV28, the J call TRBJ2-5; 7 nucleotides agree with TRBD2. Germline-derived CDR1 and CDR2 are MDHEN and SYDVKM. This CDR3 region has 13 residues. The junction had 2 bases not matched to a gene; V was cut back by 3 bases and J by 4 bases. Here the CDR3 reads CASSFERGETQYF. Written as DNA, the CDR3 is TGTGCCAGCAGTTTCGAGCGGGGAGAGACCCAGTACTTC.

The chain's CDR3 is CAWGTGLQPQHF. The CDR3 coding sequence is TGTGCCTGGGGGACAGGGCTGCAGCCCCAGCATTTT. This chain links TRBV30 with TRBJ1-5, with 9 bases lining up with TRBD1. V shed 5 bases and J 7 bases; nucleotides not matched to a gene: 3. The CDR3 is 12 amino acids. Germline values: CDR1 GTSNPN, CDR2 SVGIG (reference sequence).

The rearrangement uses TRBV7-3 and TRBJ1-2; D uncertain. The CDR3 runs to 15 residues. The V end lost 5 bases, the J end lost 2 bases, and 15 bases lay between the germline ends. In germline, CDR1 is SGHTA, CDR2 FQGTGA. The CDR3 DNA reads as TGTGCCAGCAGCCCACTTAGAGGGTCCAACTATGGCTACACCTTC. Protein sequence: CASSPLRGSNYGYTF.

This clone was found a few times. The chain uses TRBV6-5 and TRBJ1-2, with TRBD1 identical over 8 bases. The CDR3 covers 14 residues. CDR1 is MNHEY and CDR2 is SVGAGI in the germline V gene. Trimming removed 5 bases from V and 3 bases from J; junction bases left unmatched: 5. CDR3 sequence: CASSPSDRDYGYTF. In DNA form, the CDR3 reads TGTGCCAGCAGTCCCTCGGACAGGGACTATGGCTACACCTTC.